Listed below are T cell receptor beta chains from one sample, sequenced in a study of response to subunit inactivated influenza vaccine. TCRdb processed the RT-PCR reads anew with MiXCR; each CDR3 protein has one entry. The table shows roughly 460,000 distinct CDR3 sequences, with 10% to 11% occurring only once. The sample consisted of PBMCs from blood, taken roughly 46 days after vaccination. Receptor source: a man aged 50-59 years who received an inactivated influenza vaccine. CDR3s include the opening cysteine and the closing phenylalanine or tryptophan. The D gene is left open where the match is weak. Rows may omit the clone size; those that give it use once, few, many or a size class.

CDR3 length	V gene	D gene	J gene	clone size	CDR3 DNA	CDR3 protein
13	TRBV3-1	-	TRBJ1-2	-	TGTGCCAGCAGCCCCTCAGGGGCGACAGGCTACACCTTC	CASSPSGATGYTF
16	TRBV27	TRBD1	TRBJ1-2	-	TGTGCCAGCAGTCTCGCCGGGACAGGGGGCTTGGATGGCTACACCTTC	CASSLAGTGGLDGYTF
11	TRBV7-2	TRBD1	TRBJ1-1	few	TGTGCCAGCAGCCCGGACAGGGAAGCTTTCTTT	CASSPDREAFF
15	TRBV19	TRBD1	TRBJ2-2	many	TGTGCCAGTAGACCGGGACAGGGGGGCACCGGGGAGCTGTTTTTT	CASRPGQGGTGELFF
14	TRBV20-1	TRBD2	TRBJ2-2	many	TGCAGTGCCGAGCGGGAGGGCCGCACCGGGGAGCTGTTTTTT	CSAEREGRTGELFF
13	TRBV12-3/TRBV12-4	-	TRBJ2-2	few	TGTGCCAGCAGCCTAATCAAGGGAGGGGAGCTGTTTTTT	CASSLIKGGELFF
12	TRBV7-9	TRBD2	TRBJ2-1	-	TGTGCCAGCAGCTCCCTACTAGCGGGGGAACCTTTC	CASSSLLAGEPF
14	TRBV18	-	TRBJ1-5	-	TGTGCCAGCTCACCAGAACATAGCAATCAGCCCCAGCATTTT	CASSPEHSNQPQHF
14	TRBV5-6	-	TRBJ2-7	few	TGTGCCAGCAGCGGAAGAGGGAAAGCCTACGAGCAGTACTTC	CASSGRGKAYEQYF
14	TRBV7-9	TRBD1	TRBJ2-1	-	TGTGCCAGCAGCTCGTACGGGACAGGAGGGGAGCAGTTCTTC	CASSSYGTGGEQFF
15	TRBV11-2	TRBD2	TRBJ2-7	-	TGTGCCAGCAGCTTCACGATGCGGGAGCGGTACGAGCAGTACTTC	CASSFTMRERYEQYF
15	TRBV7-3	TRBD2	TRBJ2-1	few	TGTGCCAGCAGCTTAACTGGCGGGAGGGCTAATGAGCAGTTCTTC	CASSLTGGRANEQFF
15	TRBV7-6	-	TRBJ2-7	few	TGTGCCAGCAGCTTAGGTTTAAGGGGGGCAGACGAGCAGTACTTC	CASSLGLRGADEQYF
13	TRBV6-2/TRBV6-3	-	TRBJ1-5	many	TGTGCCAGCAGTTTGTGGAGCAATCAGCCCCAGCATTTT	CASSLWSNQPQHF
14	TRBV10-3	-	TRBJ2-7	few	TGTGCCATCAGTGAGTCGACAGGCAGATACGAGCAGTACTTC	CAISESTGRYEQYF
15	TRBV29-1	-	TRBJ1-1	many	TGCAGCGTCGACCTGAGGGGTTTGGGTAGCACTGAAGCTTTCTTT	CSVDLRGLGSTEAFF
15	TRBV5-1	TRBD1	TRBJ2-5	-	TGCGCCAGCAGCTCGGGACAGGGGTTCGGAGAGACCCAGTACTTC	CASSSGQGFGETQYF
14	TRBV5-1	TRBD1	TRBJ2-7	many	TGCGCCAGCAGCTTCCGGGACAGGGCTACCGAGCAGTACTTC	CASSFRDRATEQYF
16	TRBV4-3	-	TRBJ2-2	-	TGCGCCAGCAGCCAAGAATGGCGGGGTATCACCGGGGAGCTGTTTTTT	CASSQEWRGITGELFF
16	TRBV4-2	TRBD1	TRBJ2-3	-	TGTGCCAGCAGCCAAGATAGGGGGCAGGGGAGAGATACGCAGTATTTT	CASSQDRGQGRDTQYF
13	TRBV12-3/TRBV12-4	TRBD1	TRBJ1-2	many	TGTGCCAGCAGACCGGGACAGGTTGCCGGCTACACCTTC	CASRPGQVAGYTF
13	TRBV20-1	-	TRBJ2-3	many	TGCAGTGCTAGAGTCGGGGGAGTGGATACGCAGTATTTT	CSARVGGVDTQYF
16	TRBV5-5	-	TRBJ2-3	-	TGTGCCAGCAGCTCGAGGCCGGGGACTCGCACAGATACGCAGTATTTT	CASSSRPGTRTDTQYF
13	TRBV5-1	-	TRBJ1-6	few	TGCGCCAGCAGCCCCTCCTTAAATTCACCCCTCCACTTT	CASSPSLNSPLHF
13	TRBV20-1	-	TRBJ2-5	many	TGCAGTGCCCCAGGACTGAGTCGAGAGACCCAGTACTTC	CSAPGLSRETQYF
16	TRBV19	-	TRBJ2-7	few	TGTGCCAGTAGTATAACGACTTCTCGCTACAACTACGAGCAGTACTTC	CASSITTSRYNYEQYF
15	TRBV4-2	TRBD1	TRBJ2-5	many	TGTGCCAGCAGCCAAACCGGACAGGTGGGGGAGACCCAGTACTTC	CASSQTGQVGETQYF
13	TRBV27	-	TRBJ2-2	-	TGTGCCAGCCGCCAAATCGCCCCCGGGGAGCTGTTTTTT	CASRQIAPGELFF
11	TRBV20-1	-	TRBJ1-6	many	TGCAGTGCTAGTTCCAATTCACCCCTCCACTTT	CSASSNSPLHF
14	TRBV20-1	TRBD1	TRBJ2-4	-	TGCAGTGCCAGGGACAGGTTCGCCAAAAACATTCAGTACTTC	CSARDRFAKNIQYF
15	TRBV3-1	-	TRBJ2-7	-	TGTGCCAGCAGCCAAGGCCCACGATTACCCTACGAGCAGTACTTC	CASSQGPRLPYEQYF
14	TRBV10-3	-	TRBJ2-4	-	TGTGCCATCAGTGATCCGGGTAGTGAAAACATTCAGTACTTC	CAISDPGSENIQYF
17	TRBV7-9	TRBD2	TRBJ2-7	-	TGTGCCAGCATCTCAATCGTGGTAGCGGGGGGGCCCTACGAGCAGTACTTC	CASISIVVAGGPYEQYF
16	TRBV11-2	TRBD1	TRBJ2-1	-	TGTGCCAGCAGCTTATACAGGGGCGGCTCCTACAATGAGCAGTTCTTC	CASSLYRGGSYNEQFF
15	TRBV4-1	TRBD1	TRBJ2-7	-	TGCGCCAGCAGCCAGAGTAGCACAGGGGCCTACGAGCAGTACTTC	CASSQSSTGAYEQYF
17	TRBV24-1	-	TRBJ2-3	many	TGTGCCACCAGTGACCCCGGAAGGGCAATCACCCCAGATACGCAGTATTTT	CATSDPGRAITPDTQYF
14	TRBV6-2/TRBV6-3	TRBD2	TRBJ2-7	-	TGTGCCAGCAGTATCCAGCGGGGGAGCTACGAGCAGTACTTC	CASSIQRGSYEQYF
16	TRBV4-1	-	TRBJ2-2	few	TGCGCCAGCAGCCAAGAAGCGGGCAGGAACACCGGGGAGCTGTTTTTT	CASSQEAGRNTGELFF
14	TRBV27	TRBD2	TRBJ2-2	-	TGTGCCAGCAGCGCTAGTGGGGGGGCCGGGGAGCTGTTTTTT	CASSASGGAGELFF
17	TRBV29-1	TRBD2	TRBJ2-6	-	TGCAGCGTGGGGGGACTAGCGGGAGTCGGTGGGGCCAACGTCCTGACTTTC	CSVGGLAGVGGANVLTF
20	TRBV7-3	TRBD2	TRBJ2-1	-	TGTGCCAGCAGCTTAAAAAGCAGGGGACTAGCGGGAAGGAATACAAATGAGCAGTTCTTC	CASSLKSRGLAGRNTNEQFF
13	TRBV7-2	-	TRBJ2-2	few	TGTGCCAGCAGCTTGTTGGGTACCGGGGAGCTGTTTTTT	CASSLLGTGELFF
17	TRBV12-3/TRBV12-4	TRBD1	TRBJ1-3	-	TGTGCCAGCAGGGGTGGGACAGAGCACTACTCTGGAAACACCATATATTTT	CASRGGTEHYSGNTIYF
15	TRBV4-3	-	TRBJ2-3	few	TGCGCCAGCAGCCAAAGACATGGCAGCACAGATACGCAGTATTTT	CASSQRHGSTDTQYF
12	TRBV6-5	-	TRBJ1-6	-	TGTGCCAGCAGTTTCCTAGATTCACCCCTCCACTTT	CASSFLDSPLHF